The clone carrying this TCR beta chain was recorded once. The data were obtained in a study of shared clonotypes between healthy human individuals. Only Caucasian adults living in Nashville, Tennessee made up the donor group. From germline, CDR1 is SGHKS and CDR2 YYEKEE (reference sequence). The CDR3 totals 16 residues. Trimming removed 0 bases at V and 7 bases at J, with 16 bases between. Produced via immunoSEQ multiplex PCR; TCRdb's table is partial and in-frame only. Of over a million clones in the sample, roughly 96% were seen once. Sequences were obtained from naive CD4+ T cells sorted from blood. Indicated subset: CD45RA+ positively selected. The TCR was taken from a man younger than 45 in good health. V and J are TRBV5-5 and TRBJ1-4, with a possible D match to TRBD1 (5 bases). CDR3 in amino acids: CASSLGGRNNGEKLFF. The CDR3 region has the DNA TGTGCCAGCAGCTTGGGGGGACGGAATAACGGTGAAAAACTGTTTTTT. The complete variable domain, with remaining parts taken from reference TRBV5-5 and TRBJ1-4, reads DAGVTQSPTHLIKTRGQQVTLRCSPISGHKSVSWYQQVLGQGPQFIFQYYEKEERGRGNFPDRFSARQFPNYSSELNVNALLLGDSALYLCASSLGGRNNGEKLFFGSGTQLSVL.